Listed below are T cell receptor beta chains from one sample, sequenced in a study of T cell changes during pregnancy in multiple sclerosis. Sequencing was performed with immunoSEQ multiplex PCR; in TCRdb, only in-frame clones are kept and a portion is missing. Of about 85,000 clones in the sample, approximately 90% were seen once. The material was peripheral blood, obtained in the first trimester of pregnancy. The receptors here all came from a female donor with multiple sclerosis, enrolled in a pregnancy study. Both conserved end residues are part of each CDR3. D genes are given only for firm matches. Expanded clones get a size class; other rows say once, few or many, or leave the size out.

d_call: -
v_call: TRBV7-2
j_call: TRBJ1-4
clone_size: -
cdr3_nt: TGTGCCAGCAGCTTAGCAGGGGCTAATGAAAAACTGTTTTTT
cdr3_aa: CASSLAGANEKLFF

d_call: TRBD1
v_call: TRBV7-9
j_call: TRBJ1-1
clone_size: -
cdr3_nt: TGTGCCAGCAGCCAACAGGGGTGGGACACTGAAGCTTTCTTT
cdr3_aa: CASSQQGWDTEAFF

d_call: TRBD2
v_call: TRBV12-5
j_call: TRBJ2-7
clone_size: -
cdr3_nt: TGTGCTAGTGGTCCCGGGACTAGCGGGAACTACGAGCAGTACTTC
cdr3_aa: CASGPGTSGNYEQYF

d_call: TRBD1
v_call: TRBV19
j_call: TRBJ2-4
clone_size: -
cdr3_nt: TGTGCCAGTAGTATAGAAGCTACAGGGGGCGCAGCCAAAAACATTCAGTACTTC
cdr3_aa: CASSIEATGGAAKNIQYF

d_call: TRBD1
v_call: TRBV29-1
j_call: TRBJ2-3
clone_size: -
cdr3_nt: TGCAGCGTTGAGGGACAGGGGGGGGCAGATACGCAGTATTTT
cdr3_aa: CSVEGQGGADTQYF

d_call: -
v_call: TRBV6-1
j_call: TRBJ1-4
clone_size: few
cdr3_nt: TGTGCCAGCAGTGAAGTTTCAGGTGGTAGTGAAAAACTGTTTTTT
cdr3_aa: CASSEVSGGSEKLFF

d_call: -
v_call: TRBV27
j_call: TRBJ1-2
clone_size: -
cdr3_nt: TGTGCCAGCAGTTTTGGTTTAGAGAGGGCGGATGGCTACACCTTC
cdr3_aa: CASSFGLERADGYTF

d_call: -
v_call: TRBV30
j_call: TRBJ1-2
clone_size: -
cdr3_nt: TGTGCCCGGGAGGCTAACTATGGCTACACCTTC
cdr3_aa: CAREANYGYTF

d_call: -
v_call: TRBV28
j_call: TRBJ2-5
clone_size: -
cdr3_nt: TGTGCCAGCAGTTTATGGTCGGAGACCCAGTACTTC
cdr3_aa: CASSLWSETQYF

d_call: -
v_call: TRBV27
j_call: TRBJ1-1
clone_size: -
cdr3_nt: TGTGCCAGCAGTTTAAAAGGACAATTAATTATGAACACTGAAGCTTTCTTT
cdr3_aa: CASSLKGQLIMNTEAFF

d_call: -
v_call: TRBV7-3
j_call: TRBJ2-2
clone_size: -
cdr3_nt: TGTGCCAGCAGCCCGGGGTTTTCAGACACCGGGGAGCTGTTTTTT
cdr3_aa: CASSPGFSDTGELFF

d_call: TRBD1
v_call: TRBV5-5
j_call: TRBJ1-6
clone_size: once
cdr3_nt: TGTGCCAGCAGCTTAGAGACAGGGCGCAATTCACCCCTCCACTTT
cdr3_aa: CASSLETGRNSPLHF

d_call: -
v_call: TRBV7-2
j_call: TRBJ2-1
clone_size: -
cdr3_nt: TGTGCCAGCAGCCCCCTCTCCTACAATGAGCAGTTCTTC
cdr3_aa: CASSPLSYNEQFF

d_call: TRBD1
v_call: TRBV7-8
j_call: TRBJ1-6
clone_size: -
cdr3_nt: TGTGCCAGCAGCTTAGGAGGGGGCGCAGGGTATAATTCACCCCTCCACTTT
cdr3_aa: CASSLGGGAGYNSPLHF